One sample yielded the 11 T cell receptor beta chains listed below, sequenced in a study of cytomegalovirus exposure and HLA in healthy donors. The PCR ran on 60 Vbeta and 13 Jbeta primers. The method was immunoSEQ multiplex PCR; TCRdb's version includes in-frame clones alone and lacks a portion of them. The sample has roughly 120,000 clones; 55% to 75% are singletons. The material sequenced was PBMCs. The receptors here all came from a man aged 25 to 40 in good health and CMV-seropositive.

The chain's CDR3 is CASSYSLAASTDTQYF. CDR3 in DNA: TGTGCCAGCAGTTACTCCCTAGCGGCTAGCACAGATACGCAGTATTTT. V and J are TRBV6-5 and TRBJ2-3, with 7 positions matching TRBD2. Germline CDR1 MNHEY, CDR2 SVGAGI. The V segment lost 0 bases and the J segment 0 bases; nucleotides outside the gene matches: 3. This CDR3 region has 16 residues.

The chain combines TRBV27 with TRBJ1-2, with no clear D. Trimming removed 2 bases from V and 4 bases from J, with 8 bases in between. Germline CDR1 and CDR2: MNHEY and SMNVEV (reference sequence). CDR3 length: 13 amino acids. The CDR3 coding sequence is TGTGCCAGCAGTTTACTGGGCAGCTATGGCTACACCTTC. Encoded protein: CASSLLGSYGYTF.

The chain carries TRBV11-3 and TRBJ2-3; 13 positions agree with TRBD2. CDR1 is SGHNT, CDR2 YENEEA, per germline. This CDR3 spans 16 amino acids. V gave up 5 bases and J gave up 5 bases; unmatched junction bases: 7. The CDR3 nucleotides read TGTGCCAGCAGCCGTAGGACTAGCGGGAGTGTAGATACGCAGTATTTT. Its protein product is CASSRRTSGSVDTQYF.

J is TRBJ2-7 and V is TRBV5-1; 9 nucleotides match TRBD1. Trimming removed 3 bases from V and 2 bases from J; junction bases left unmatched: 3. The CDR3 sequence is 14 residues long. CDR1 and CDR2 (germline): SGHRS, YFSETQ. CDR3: CASSYRDRAYEQYF. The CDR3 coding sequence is TGCGCCAGCAGCTACCGGGACAGGGCCTACGAGCAGTACTTC.

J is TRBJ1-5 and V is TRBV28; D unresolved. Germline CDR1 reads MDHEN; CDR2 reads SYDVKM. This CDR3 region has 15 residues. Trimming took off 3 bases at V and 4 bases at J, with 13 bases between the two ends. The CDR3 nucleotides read TGTGCCAGCAGTTTCGACCGGTGGGAGAATCAGCCCCAGCATTTT. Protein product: CASSFDRWENQPQHF.

The CDR3 DNA reads as TGTGCCAGCCGGGACAGGGGCCATGGCTACACCTTC. As protein: CASRDRGHGYTF. The J gene is TRBJ1-2, the V gene TRBV6-5, with TRBD1 identical over 10 bases. CDR1 MNHEY and CDR2 SVGAGI come from the germline V gene. CDR3 size: 12 residues. Trimming took 8 bases from V and 6 from J; bases not matched to a gene: 3.

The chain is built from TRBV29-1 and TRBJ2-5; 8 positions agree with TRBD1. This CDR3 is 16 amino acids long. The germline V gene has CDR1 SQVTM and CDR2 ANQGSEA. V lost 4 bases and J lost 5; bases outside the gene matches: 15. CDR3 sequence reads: CSVVGLRQGAGETQYF. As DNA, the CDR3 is TGCAGCGTTGTTGGACTTAGGCAGGGGGCCGGGGAGACCCAGTACTTC.

The CDR3 here is CASSFNRSFYEQYF. The CDR3 nucleotides are TGTGCCAGCAGCTTTAACAGGAGCTTTTACGAGCAGTACTTC. The rearrangement uses TRBV7-9 and TRBJ2-7; maybe TRBD1 (5 bases). Trimming stripped 3 bases from V and 4 bases from J, with 13 bases between. CDR1 SEHNR and CDR2 FQNEAQ come from the germline V gene (reference sequence). CDR3 size: 14 residues.

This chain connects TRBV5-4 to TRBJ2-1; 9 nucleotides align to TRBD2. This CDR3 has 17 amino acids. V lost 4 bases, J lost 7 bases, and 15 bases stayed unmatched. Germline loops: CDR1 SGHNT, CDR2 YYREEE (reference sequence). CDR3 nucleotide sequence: TGTGCCAGCAGCGGAGAGACTAGCGGACGTCTCAAGAATGAGCAGTTCTTC. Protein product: CASSGETSGRLKNEQFF.

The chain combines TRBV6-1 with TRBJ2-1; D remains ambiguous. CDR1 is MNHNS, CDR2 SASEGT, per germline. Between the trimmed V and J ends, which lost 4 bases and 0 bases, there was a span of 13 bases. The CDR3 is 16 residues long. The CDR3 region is CASSASYYGSYNEQFF. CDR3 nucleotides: TGTGCCAGCAGTGCATCATACTATGGCTCCTACAATGAGCAGTTCTTC.

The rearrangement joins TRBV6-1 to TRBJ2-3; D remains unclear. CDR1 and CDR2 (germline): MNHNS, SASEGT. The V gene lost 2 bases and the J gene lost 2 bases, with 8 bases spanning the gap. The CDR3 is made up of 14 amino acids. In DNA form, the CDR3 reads TGTGCCAGCAGTGAAAGACACCTCACAGATACGCAGTATTTT. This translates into CASSERHLTDTQYF.